Presented here are 5 T cell receptor beta chains from one specimen sequenced in a study of T cells expressing NK-cell markers (dated by TCRdb to the early 2020s). The method was 5' RACE. Sequencing relied on an Illumina HiSeq 2000. Based on TCRdb reprocessing of the reads, there is one entry per CDR3 protein sequence, and DNA is missing. This sample's table carries 400,000 or so distinct CDR3 sequences. In total, the top ten clones hold about 10% of the sample. Material for sequencing was blood T cells: a sorted CD56 or NKG2C T cell subset, CD4+ or CD8+ T cells, or bulk PBMC T cells (not recorded which). The source is a woman between 45 and 60 years old in good health. Donor details come from another sample of the same person, matched by shared clones.

V gene TRBV5-5 combines with J gene TRBJ1-6. Per the germline V gene, CDR1 is SGHKS and CDR2 is YYEKEE (reference sequence). The CDR3 is 14 residues long. CDR3 amino acids: CASSLLSGNSPLHF.

The chain links TRBV10-3 to TRBJ2-7; TCRdb designates TRBD1, a call that cannot be tested without DNA. Germline CDR1 reads ENHRY; CDR2 reads SYGVKD. This CDR3 has 18 amino acids. The CDR3: CAISDRQGRAGGTYEQYF.

The chain employs TRBV24-1 and TRBJ2-3; TCRdb's D call of TRBD1 is untestable without DNA. Germline CDR1 is KGHDR and CDR2 is SFDVKD. CDR3 length: 16 residues. The CDR3 spells CATSDPGQGLTDTQYF.

The J gene is TRBJ2-1, the V gene TRBV12-5; the D gene TCRdb calls, TRBD2, cannot be checked with no DNA. The CDR3 spans 17 residues. Germline CDR1 LGHNT, CDR2 FRNRAP. The CDR3 sequence: CASGSPLAELSYNEQFF.

This chain joins TRBV20-1 and TRBJ2-5. The CDR3 consists of 15 residues. Germline CDR1 is DFQATT and CDR2 is SNEGSKA (reference sequence). CDR3 amino acids: CSARGVGFEEETQYF.